A single T cell receptor beta chain is shown here with its context. Its target is unknown. The CDR3 has 16 amino acids. Germline CDR1 is SNHLY and CDR2 is FYNNEI. V gave up 10 bases and J gave up 1 base; unmatched junction bases: 15. The record originates from a study of shared clonotypes between healthy human individuals. Study-level information: A donor's plate count was three for CD4 naive and three for CD4 memory; CD8 naive had two and CD8 memory one.

Study-level points and caveats: Naive subsets usually exceeded memory subsets in estimated richness. The study drew on few donors, limiting represented genetic and exposure-history diversity.

CD45RA+ naive and CD45RA-negative memory subsets were separated from CD4+ cells. Produced via immunoSEQ multiplex PCR; TCRdb's table is partial and in-frame only. The data show 2.3 million or so clones, with 80% to 95% seen just once and under 0.45% held by the top ten. The source of this sequence is a man between 18 and 35 years old in good health. Some clones in this sample may be carry-over from other donors' samples. Input material: naive CD4+ T cells from PBMCs. As to subset: CD45RA+ positively selected. The J gene is TRBJ2-7, the V gene TRBV2, with TRBD2 matching over 8 bases. CDR3 sequence (DNA): TGTGCCACCGGGGGGGTCGGGATTGTTGGGTCCTACGAGCAGTACTTC. Translated: CATGGVGIVGSYEQYF.